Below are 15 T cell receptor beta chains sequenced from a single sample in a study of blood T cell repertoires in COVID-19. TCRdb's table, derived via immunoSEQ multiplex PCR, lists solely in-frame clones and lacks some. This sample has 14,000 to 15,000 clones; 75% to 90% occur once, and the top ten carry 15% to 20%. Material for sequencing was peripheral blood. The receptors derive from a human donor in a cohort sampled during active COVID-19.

The CDR3, as DNA: TGTGCCAGTAGTATGAATGTAGCGGGGGGAGAGACCCAGTACTTC. This codes for CASSMNVAGGETQYF. The V and J genes are TRBV19 and TRBJ2-5; 10 bases align to TRBD2. The germline CDR1 and CDR2 sequences are LNHDA and SQIVND (reference sequence). The CDR3 loop spans 15 amino acids. V shed 3 bases, J shed 4 bases, and the junction held 5 bases outside the gene matches. The full variable domain, in which reference TRBV19 and TRBJ2-5 provide the parts outside the CDR3, is DGGITQSPKYLFRKEGQNVTLSCEQNLNHDAMYWYRQDPGQGLRLIYYSQIVNDFQKGDIAEGYSVSREKKESFPLTVTSAQKNPTAFYLCASSMNVAGGETQYFGPGTRLLVL.

This chain's CDR3 is CSVSVDWRNEQFF. CDR3 DNA sequence: TGCAGCGTTTCCGTCGACTGGAGAAATGAGCAGTTCTTC. V gene TRBV29-1 combines with J gene TRBJ2-1; D remains ambiguous. From germline, CDR1 is SQVTM and CDR2 ANQGSEA. V shed 5 bases and J shed 7 bases, with 15 bases lying between them. CDR3 length: 13 residues.

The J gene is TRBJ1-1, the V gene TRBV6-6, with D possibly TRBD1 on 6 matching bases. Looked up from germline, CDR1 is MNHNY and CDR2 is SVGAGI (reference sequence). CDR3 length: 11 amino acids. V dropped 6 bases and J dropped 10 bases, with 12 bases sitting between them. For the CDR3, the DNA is TGTGCCAGCAGGCCGGGACATGGAGCTTTCTTT. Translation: CASRPGHGAFF.

CDR3 DNA: TGTGCCAGCAGCAAGGCCCCCGGCAGGGCAAAGACCCAGTACTTC. This encodes CASSKAPGRAKTQYF. J is TRBJ2-5 and V is TRBV11-1, with D maybe TRBD1 (5 bases). The CDR3 is made up of 15 amino acids. Trimming removed 5 bases at V and 6 bases at J, with 19 bases between. The germline gives CDR1 SGHAT, CDR2 FQDESV (reference sequence). The full variable domain, in which reference TRBV11-1 and TRBJ2-5 provide the parts outside the CDR3, is EAEVAQSPRYKITEKSQAVAFWCDPISGHATLYWYRQILGQGPELLVQFQDESVVDDSQLPKDRFSAERLKGVDSTLKIQPAELGDSAMYLCASSKAPGRAKTQYFGPGTRLLVL.

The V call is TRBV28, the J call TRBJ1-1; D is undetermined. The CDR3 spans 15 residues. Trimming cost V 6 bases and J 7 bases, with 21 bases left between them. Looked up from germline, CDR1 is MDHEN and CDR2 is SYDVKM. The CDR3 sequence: CASSPAPGDGDEAFF. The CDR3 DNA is TGTGCCAGCAGCCCTGCCCCCGGGGATGGTGATGAAGCTTTCTTT.

In DNA form, the CDR3 reads TGTGCCAGCAGCCCCCTTGGGCCCTCCTACGAGCAGTACTTC. Protein product: CASSPLGPSYEQYF. V is TRBV5-4 and J is TRBJ2-7; D remains unclear. Per the germline V gene, CDR1 is SGHNT and CDR2 is YYREEE (reference sequence). With 4 bases removed from V and 0 bases from J, the gap between germline ends came to 11 bases. This CDR3 has 14 amino acids. Full variable domain (missing parts from reference TRBV5-4 and TRBJ2-7): ETGVTQSPTHLIKTRGQQVTLRCSSQSGHNTVSWYQQALGQGPQFIFQYYREEENGRGNFPPRFSGLQFPNYSSELNVNALELDDSALYLCASSPLGPSYEQYFGPGTRLTVT.

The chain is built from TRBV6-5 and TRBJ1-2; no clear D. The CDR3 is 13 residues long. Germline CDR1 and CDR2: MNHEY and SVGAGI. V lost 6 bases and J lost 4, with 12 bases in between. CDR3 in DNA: TGTGCCAGCAGCGTCGTTTACTCCTATGGCTACACCTTC. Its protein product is CASSVVYSYGYTF.

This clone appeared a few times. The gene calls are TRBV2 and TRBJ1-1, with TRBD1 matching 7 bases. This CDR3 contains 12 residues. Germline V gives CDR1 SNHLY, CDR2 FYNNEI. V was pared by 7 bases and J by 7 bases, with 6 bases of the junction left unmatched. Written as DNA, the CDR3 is TGTGCCAGCAACCAAGGACAGGATGAAGCTTTCTTT. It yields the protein CASNQGQDEAFF.

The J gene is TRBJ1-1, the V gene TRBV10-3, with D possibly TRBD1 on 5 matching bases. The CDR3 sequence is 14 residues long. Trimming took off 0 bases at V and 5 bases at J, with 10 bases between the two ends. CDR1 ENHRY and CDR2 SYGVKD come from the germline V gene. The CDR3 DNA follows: TGTGCCATCAGTGAGTCCTCGGGGGTAACTGAAGCTTTCTTT. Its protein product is CAISESSGVTEAFF.

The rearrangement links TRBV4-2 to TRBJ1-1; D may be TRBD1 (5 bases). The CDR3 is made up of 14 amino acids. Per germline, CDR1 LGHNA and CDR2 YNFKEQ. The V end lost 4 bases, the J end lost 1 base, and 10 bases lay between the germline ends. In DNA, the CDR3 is TGTGCCAGCAGCCGTCGGCAGGGGAACACTGAAGCTTTCTTT. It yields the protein CASSRRQGNTEAFF.

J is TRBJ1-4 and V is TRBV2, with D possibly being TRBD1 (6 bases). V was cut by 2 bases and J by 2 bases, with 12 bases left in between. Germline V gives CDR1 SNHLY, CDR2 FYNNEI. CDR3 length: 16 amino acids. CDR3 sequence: CASSERGALTNEKLFF. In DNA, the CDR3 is TGTGCCAGCAGTGAACGGGGGGCGCTGACTAATGAAAAACTGTTTTTT.

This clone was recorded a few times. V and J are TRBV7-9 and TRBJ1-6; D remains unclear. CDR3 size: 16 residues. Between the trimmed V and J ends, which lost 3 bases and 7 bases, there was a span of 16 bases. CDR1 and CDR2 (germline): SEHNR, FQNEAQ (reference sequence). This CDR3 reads CASSFVSGGWNSPLHF. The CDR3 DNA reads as TGTGCCAGCAGCTTTGTTTCAGGAGGGTGGAATTCACCCCTCCACTTT.

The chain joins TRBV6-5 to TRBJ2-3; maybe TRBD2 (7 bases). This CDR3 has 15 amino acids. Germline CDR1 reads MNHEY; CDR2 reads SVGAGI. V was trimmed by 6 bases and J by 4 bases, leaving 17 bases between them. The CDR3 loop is CASSLAGARPDTQYF. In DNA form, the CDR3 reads TGTGCCAGCAGCCTCGCGGGGGCCAGGCCAGATACGCAGTATTTT.

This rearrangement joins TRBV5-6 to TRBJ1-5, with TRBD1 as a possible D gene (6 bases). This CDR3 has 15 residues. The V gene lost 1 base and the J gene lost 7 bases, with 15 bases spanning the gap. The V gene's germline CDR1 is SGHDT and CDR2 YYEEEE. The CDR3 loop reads CASSLRGGARQPQHF. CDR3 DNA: TGTGCCAGCAGCTTGCGGGGGGGGGCAAGGCAGCCCCAGCATTTT. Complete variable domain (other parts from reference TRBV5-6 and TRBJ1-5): DAGVTQSPTHLIKTRGQQVTLRCSPKSGHDTVSWYQQALGQGPQFIFQYYEEEERQRGNFPDRFSGHQFPNYSSELNVNALLLGDSALYLCASSLRGGARQPQHFGDGTRLSIL.

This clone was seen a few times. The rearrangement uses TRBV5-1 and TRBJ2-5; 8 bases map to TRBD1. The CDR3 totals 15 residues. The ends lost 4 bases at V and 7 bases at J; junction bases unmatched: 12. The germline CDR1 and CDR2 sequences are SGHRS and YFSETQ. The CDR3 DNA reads TGCGCCAGCAGCCTCGCGACAGGGGTCTCGCTGACCCAGTACTTC. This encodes CASSLATGVSLTQYF.